Sequencing of this T cell receptor beta chain was carried out in a study of CXCR3-negative and CXCR3-positive naive CD8 T cells. Study-level results: CXCR3-positive naive cells carried more hydrophobic TRB CDR3s than CXCR3-negative ones. Memory cells differed in TRBV-TRBJ usage, but naive CXCR3-negative and CXCR3-positive cells had similar usage. Diversity in memory CD8+ cells fell much lower than the comparably high levels seen in both naive subsets. Partially decreased CXCR3 expression was recorded after cryopreservation, and fresh PBMCs were used in most assays.

A CD45RO-CCR7+CD27+CD95- profile was what naive CD8+ T cells displayed. TRB cDNA libraries were made by UMI-labeled 5' RACE. TCRdb re-called the 5' RACE reads, yielding one record per CDR3 amino acid sequence without DNA. The repertoire table contains approximately 100,000 distinct CDR3 sequences. The CDR3 consists of 16 residues. The germline gives CDR1 SGHAT, CDR2 FQNNGV. Note on this clonotype: The antigen is undetermined.

The V gene is TRBV11-2, the J gene TRBJ2-1; the TCRdb call, TRBD2, lacks DNA for checking. Input material: naive CXCR3+ CD8+ T cells from blood. Described subset: CD45RO-CCR7+CD27+CD95- naive CD8+ T cells expressing CXCR3 (TNR3+). This receptor was obtained from a human donor in good health. Some clones in this sample may be carry-over from other donors' samples. The CDR3 is CASSFWRGASYNEQFF.